The following is a TCR beta chain sequence with its context. This entry comes from a study of TIL therapy for anti-PD-1-resistant metastatic lung cancer. Time point reported: pre-treatment sample, taken before nivolumab and TIL therapy. This was the immunoSEQ v3 assay. TCRdb keeps only in-frame clones here, not all; method: immunoSEQ multiplex PCR. The data contain roughly 20,000 clones, around 82% of them seen just once; the ten biggest clones take up about 2.2%. The V and J ends lost 0 bases and 0 bases respectively, with 5 bases between them. The CDR3 consists of 13 residues. CDR1 is GTSNPN, CDR2 SVGIG, per germline (reference sequence).

The J gene is TRBJ1-2, the V gene TRBV30; D gene unclear. This sequence was found in a person aged 25 to 80 with non-small cell lung cancer. This specimen was blood, taken at baseline. In DNA, the CDR3 is TGTGCCTGGAGTGTAAGGGCTAACTATGGCTACACCTTC. Protein product: CAWSVRANYGYTF.